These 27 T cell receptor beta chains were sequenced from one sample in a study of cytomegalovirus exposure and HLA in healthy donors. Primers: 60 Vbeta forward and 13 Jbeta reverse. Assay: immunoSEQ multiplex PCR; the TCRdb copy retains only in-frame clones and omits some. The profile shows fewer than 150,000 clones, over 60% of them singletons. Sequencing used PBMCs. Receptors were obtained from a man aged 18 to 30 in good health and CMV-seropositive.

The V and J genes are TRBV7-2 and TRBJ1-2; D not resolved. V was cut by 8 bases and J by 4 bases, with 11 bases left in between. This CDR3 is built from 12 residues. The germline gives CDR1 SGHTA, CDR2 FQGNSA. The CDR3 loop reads CASRVLVYGYTF. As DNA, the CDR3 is TGTGCCAGCCGGGTGTTGGTCTATGGCTACACCTTC.

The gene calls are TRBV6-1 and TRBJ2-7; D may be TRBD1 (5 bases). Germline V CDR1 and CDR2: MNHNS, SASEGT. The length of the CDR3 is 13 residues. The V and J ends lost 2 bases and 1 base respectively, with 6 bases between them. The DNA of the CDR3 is TGTGCCAGCAGTGAAAAGGGGTCCTACGAGCAGTACGTC. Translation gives CASSEKGSYEQYV.

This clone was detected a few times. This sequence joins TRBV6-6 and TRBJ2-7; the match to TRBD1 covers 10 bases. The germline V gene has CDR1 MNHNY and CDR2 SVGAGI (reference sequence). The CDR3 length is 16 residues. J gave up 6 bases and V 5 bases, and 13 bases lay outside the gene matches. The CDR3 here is CASSKTPGQGSSEQYV. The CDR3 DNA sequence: TGTGCCAGCAGTAAGACCCCGGGACAGGGGTCCAGCGAGCAGTACGTC.

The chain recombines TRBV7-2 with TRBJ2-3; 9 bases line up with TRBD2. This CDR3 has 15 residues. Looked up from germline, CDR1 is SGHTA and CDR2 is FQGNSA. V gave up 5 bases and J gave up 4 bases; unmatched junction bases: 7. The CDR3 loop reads CASSPPQRGADTQYF. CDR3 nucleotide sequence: TGTGCCAGCAGCCCTCCCCAGCGGGGGGCAGATACGCAGTATTTT.

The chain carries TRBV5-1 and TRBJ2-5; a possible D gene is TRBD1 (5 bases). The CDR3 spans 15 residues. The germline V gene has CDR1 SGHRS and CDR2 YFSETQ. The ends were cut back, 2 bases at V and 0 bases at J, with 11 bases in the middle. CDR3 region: CASSFAQENQETQYF. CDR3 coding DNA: TGCGCCAGCAGCTTCGCACAGGAGAACCAAGAGACCCAGTACTTC.

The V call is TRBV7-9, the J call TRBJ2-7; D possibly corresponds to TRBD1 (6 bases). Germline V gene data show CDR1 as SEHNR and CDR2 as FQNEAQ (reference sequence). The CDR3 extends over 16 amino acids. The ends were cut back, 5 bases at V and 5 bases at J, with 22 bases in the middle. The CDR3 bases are TGTGCCAGCAGCGGGAACAGGACAGCCCCCGCCCACGAGCAGTACTTC. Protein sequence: CASSGNRTAPAHEQYF.

Here the CDR3 reads CASRVSTDSSYNEQFF. The DNA of the CDR3 is TGTGCCAGCCGGGTGTCCACCGACAGCTCCTACAATGAGCAGTTCTTC. This chain uses TRBV27 with TRBJ2-1, with a possible D match to TRBD1 (5 bases). Germline CDR1 MNHEY, CDR2 SMNVEV (reference sequence). V shed 8 bases and J shed 0 bases, with 17 bases lying between them. The length of the CDR3 is 16 residues.

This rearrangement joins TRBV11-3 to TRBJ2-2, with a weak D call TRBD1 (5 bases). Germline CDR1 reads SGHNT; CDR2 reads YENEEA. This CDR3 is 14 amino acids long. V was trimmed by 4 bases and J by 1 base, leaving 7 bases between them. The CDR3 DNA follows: TGTGCCAGCAGCTCCGGACAGAACACCGGGGAGCTGTTTTTT. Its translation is CASSSGQNTGELFF. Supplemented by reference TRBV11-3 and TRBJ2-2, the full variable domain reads EAGVVQSPRYKIIEKKQPVAFWCNPISGHNTLYWYLQNLGQGPELLIRYENEEAVDDSQLPKDRFSAERLKGVDSTLKIQPAELGDSAVYLCASSSGQNTGELFFGEGSRLTVL.

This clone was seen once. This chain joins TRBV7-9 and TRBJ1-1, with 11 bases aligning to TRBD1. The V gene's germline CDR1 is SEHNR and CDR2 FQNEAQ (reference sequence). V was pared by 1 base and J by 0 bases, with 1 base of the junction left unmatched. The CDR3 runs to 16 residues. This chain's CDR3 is CASSLGTGGLNTEAFF. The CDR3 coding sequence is TGTGCCAGCAGCTTAGGGACAGGGGGCCTGAACACTGAAGCTTTCTTT.

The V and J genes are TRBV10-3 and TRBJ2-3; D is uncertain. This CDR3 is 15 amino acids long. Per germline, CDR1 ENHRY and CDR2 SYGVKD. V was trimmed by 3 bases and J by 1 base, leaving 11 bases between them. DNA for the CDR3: TGTGCCATCAGTGAAGGTTTTGCGGGCACAGATACGCAGTATTTT. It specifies CAISEGFAGTDTQYF.

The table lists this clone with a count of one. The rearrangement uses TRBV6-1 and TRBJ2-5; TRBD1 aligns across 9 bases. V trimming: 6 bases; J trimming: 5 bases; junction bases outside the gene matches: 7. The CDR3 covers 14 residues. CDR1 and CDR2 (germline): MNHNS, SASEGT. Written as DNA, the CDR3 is TGTGCCAGCAGCCGGGACAGGGTTGACGAGACCCAGTACTTC. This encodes CASSRDRVDETQYF.

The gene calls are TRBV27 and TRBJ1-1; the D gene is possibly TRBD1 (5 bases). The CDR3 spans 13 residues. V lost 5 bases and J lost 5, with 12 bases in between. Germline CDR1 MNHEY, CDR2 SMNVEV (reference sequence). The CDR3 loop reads CASSPTAQTEAFF. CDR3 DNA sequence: TGTGCCAGCAGTCCGACAGCCCAAACTGAAGCTTTCTTT.

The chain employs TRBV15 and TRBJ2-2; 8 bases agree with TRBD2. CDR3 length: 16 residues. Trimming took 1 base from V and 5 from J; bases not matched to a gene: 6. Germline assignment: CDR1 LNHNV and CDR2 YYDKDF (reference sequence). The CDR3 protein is CATSRGRGAGTGELFF. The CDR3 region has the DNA TGTGCCACCAGCAGAGGGCGGGGGGCCGGTACCGGGGAGCTGTTTTTT. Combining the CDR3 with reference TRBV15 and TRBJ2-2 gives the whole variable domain DAMVIQNPRYQVTQFGKPVTLSCSQTLNHNVMYWYQQKSSQAPKLLFHYYDKDFNNEADTPDNFQSRRPNTSFCFLDIRSPGLGDTAMYLCATSRGRGAGTGELFFGEGSRLTVL.

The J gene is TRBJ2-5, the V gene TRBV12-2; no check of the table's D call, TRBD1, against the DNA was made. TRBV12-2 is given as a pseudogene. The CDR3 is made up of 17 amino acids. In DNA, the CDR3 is TGTGCAAGTCGCTTAGAGGGGACACCGGGGCGTCAAGAGACCCAGTACTTC. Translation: CASRLEGTPGRQETQYF.

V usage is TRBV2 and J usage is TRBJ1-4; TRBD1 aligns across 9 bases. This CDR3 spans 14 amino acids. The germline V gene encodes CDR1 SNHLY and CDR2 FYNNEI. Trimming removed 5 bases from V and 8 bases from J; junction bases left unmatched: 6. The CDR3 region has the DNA TGTGCCAGCAGTACGGACAGGGGAGAAGAAAAACTGTTTTTT. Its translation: CASSTDRGEEKLFF.

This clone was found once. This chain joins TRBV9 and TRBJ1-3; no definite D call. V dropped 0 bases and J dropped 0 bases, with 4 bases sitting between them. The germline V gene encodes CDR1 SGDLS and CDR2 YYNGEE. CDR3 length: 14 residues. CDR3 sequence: CASSVAGSGNTIYF. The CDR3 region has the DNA TGTGCCAGCAGCGTAGCCGGCTCTGGAAACACCATATATTTT. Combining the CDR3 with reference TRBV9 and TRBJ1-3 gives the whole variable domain DSGVTQTPKHLITATGQRVTLRCSPRSGDLSVYWYQQSLDQGLQFLIQYYNGEERAKGNILERFSAQQFPDLHSELNLSSLELGDSALYFCASSVAGSGNTIYFGEGSWLTVV.

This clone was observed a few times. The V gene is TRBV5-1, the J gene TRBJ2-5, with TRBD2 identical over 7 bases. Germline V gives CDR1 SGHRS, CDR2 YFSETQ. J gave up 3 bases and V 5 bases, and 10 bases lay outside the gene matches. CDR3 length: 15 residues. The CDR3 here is CASRSGGITKETQYF. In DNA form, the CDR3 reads TGCGCCAGCAGATCCGGGGGGATCACAAAAGAGACCCAGTACTTC.

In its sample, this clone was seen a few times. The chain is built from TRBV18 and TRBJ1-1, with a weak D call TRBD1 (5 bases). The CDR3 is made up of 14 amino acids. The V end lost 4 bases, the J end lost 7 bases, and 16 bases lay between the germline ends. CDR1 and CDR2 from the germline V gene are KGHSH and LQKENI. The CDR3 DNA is TGTGCCAGCTCACTAACCGGGGGAACAAGTGAAGCTTTCTTT. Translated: CASSLTGGTSEAFF.

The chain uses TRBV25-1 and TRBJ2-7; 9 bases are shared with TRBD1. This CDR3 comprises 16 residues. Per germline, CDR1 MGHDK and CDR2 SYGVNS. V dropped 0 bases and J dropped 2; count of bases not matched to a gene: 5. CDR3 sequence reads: CASSEYRGTGTYEQYF. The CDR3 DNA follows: TGTGCCAGCAGTGAATATCGCGGGACAGGGACCTACGAGCAGTACTTC.

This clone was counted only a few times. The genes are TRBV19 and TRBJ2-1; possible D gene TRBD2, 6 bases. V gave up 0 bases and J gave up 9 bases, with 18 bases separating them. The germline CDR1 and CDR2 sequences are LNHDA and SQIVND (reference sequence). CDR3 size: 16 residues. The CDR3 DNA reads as TGTGCCAGTAGTATAGATCTTGTAATTGGGGGAGGTGAGCAGTTCTTC. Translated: CASSIDLVIGGGEQFF.

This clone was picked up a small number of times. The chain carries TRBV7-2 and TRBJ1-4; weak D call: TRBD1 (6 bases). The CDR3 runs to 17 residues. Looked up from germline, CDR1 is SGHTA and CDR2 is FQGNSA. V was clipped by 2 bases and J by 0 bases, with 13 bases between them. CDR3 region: CASSLTRGRSTNEKLFF. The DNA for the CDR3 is TGTGCCAGCAGCTTAACCAGGGGACGTTCAACTAATGAAAAACTGTTTTTT.

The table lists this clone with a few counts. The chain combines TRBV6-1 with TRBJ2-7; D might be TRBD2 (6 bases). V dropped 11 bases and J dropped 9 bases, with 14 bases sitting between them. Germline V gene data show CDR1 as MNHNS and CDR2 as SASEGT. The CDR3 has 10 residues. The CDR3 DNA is TGTGCCGGAGGGACGTCGGGGCAGTACGTC. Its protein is CAGGTSGQYV.

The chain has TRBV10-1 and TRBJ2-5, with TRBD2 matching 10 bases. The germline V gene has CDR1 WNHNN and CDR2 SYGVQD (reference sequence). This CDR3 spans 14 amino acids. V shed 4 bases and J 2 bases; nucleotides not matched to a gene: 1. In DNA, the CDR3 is TGCGCCAGCAGTGCTAGCGGGGGTCAAGAGACCCAGTACTTC. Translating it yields CASSASGGQETQYF.

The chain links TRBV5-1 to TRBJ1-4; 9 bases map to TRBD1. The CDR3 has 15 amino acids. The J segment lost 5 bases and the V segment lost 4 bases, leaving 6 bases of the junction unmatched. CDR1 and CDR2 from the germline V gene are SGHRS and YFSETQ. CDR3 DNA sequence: TGCGCCAGCAGCAGATCCGGGACAGGGAATGAAAAACTGTTTTTT. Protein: CASSRSGTGNEKLFF.

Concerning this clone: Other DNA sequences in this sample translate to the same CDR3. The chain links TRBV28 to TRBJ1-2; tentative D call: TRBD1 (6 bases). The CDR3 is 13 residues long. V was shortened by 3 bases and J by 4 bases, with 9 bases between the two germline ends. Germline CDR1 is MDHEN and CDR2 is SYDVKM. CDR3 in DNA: TGTGCCAGCAGTTTGACAGGACCCTATGGCTACACCTTC. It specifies CASSLTGPYGYTF.

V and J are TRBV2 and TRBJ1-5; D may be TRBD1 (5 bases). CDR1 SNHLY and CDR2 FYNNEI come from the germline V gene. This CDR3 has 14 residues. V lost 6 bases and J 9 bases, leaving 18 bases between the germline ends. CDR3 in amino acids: CASSEVGGAGPQHF. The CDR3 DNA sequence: TGTGCCAGCAGCGAGGTCGGGGGTGCGGGGCCCCAGCATTTT.

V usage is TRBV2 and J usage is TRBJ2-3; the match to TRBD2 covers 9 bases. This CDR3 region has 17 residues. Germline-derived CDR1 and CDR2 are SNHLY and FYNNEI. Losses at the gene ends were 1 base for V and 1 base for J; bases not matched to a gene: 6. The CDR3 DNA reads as TGTGCCAGCAGTGAAGGGCGGGGGGGGTATGGCACAGATACGCAGTATTTT. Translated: CASSEGRGGYGTDTQYF. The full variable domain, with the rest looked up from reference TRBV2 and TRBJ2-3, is EPEVTQTPSHQVTQMGQEVILRCVPISNHLYFYWYRQILGQKVEFLVSFYNNEISEKSEIFDDQFSVERPDGSNFTLKIRSTKLEDSAMYFCASSEGRGGYGTDTQYFGPGTRLTVL.